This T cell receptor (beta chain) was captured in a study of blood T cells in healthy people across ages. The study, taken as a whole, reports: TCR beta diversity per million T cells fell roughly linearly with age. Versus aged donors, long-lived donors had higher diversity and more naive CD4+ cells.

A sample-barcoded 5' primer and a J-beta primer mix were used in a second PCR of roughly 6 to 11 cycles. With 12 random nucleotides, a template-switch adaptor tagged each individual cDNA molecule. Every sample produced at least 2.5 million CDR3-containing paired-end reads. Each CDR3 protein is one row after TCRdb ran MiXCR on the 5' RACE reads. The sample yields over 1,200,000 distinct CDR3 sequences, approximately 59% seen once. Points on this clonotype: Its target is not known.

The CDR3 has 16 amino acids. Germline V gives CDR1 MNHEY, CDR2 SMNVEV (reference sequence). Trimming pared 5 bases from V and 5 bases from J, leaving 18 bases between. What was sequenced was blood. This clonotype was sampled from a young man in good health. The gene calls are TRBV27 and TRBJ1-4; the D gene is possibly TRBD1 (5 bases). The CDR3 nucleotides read TGTGCCAGCAGTGCCTTCCCAGGGACCTTAAATGAAAAACTGTTTTTT. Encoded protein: CASSAFPGTLNEKLFF.